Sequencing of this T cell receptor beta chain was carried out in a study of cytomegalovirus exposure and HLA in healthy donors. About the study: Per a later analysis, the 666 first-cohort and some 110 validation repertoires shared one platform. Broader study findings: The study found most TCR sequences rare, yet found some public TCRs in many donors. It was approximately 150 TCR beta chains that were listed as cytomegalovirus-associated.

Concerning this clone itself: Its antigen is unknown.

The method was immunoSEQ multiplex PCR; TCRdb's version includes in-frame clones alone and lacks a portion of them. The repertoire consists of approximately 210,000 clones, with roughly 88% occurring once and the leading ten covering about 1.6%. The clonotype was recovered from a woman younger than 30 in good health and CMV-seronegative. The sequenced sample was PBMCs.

CDR3 bases: TGTGCCAGCAGCCTGGACACAACTAACTATGGCTACACCTTC. Amino acid sequence: CASSLDTTNYGYTF. The V gene is TRBV5-4, the J gene TRBJ1-2; weak D call: TRBD1 (5 bases). The germline V and J ends were trimmed by 4 bases and 0 bases, with 10 bases remaining between them. The CDR3 has 14 amino acids. Germline CDR1 is SGHNT and CDR2 is YYREEE (reference sequence).